Reported below is one TCR beta chain. Profiling relied on immunoSEQ multiplex PCR, and the TCRdb table lists in-frame clones only, not all of them. The sample holds 6,200 or so clones, approximately 70% seen once. The data belong to a study of blood T cell repertoires in COVID-19. Trimming at V came to 0 bases and at J to 4 bases, leaving 7 bases not matched to a gene. The CDR3 sequence is 18 residues long. Germline V CDR1 and CDR2: LGHNA, YSLEER. This clonotype was obtained from a man between 60 and 75 years old with acute or convalescent COVID-19. Input material: peripheral blood. This sequence joins TRBV4-3 and TRBJ2-2, with TRBD2 identical over 11 bases. The CDR3 loop is CASSQDWLAGGFTGELFF. CDR3 sequence (DNA): TGCGCCAGCAGCCAAGATTGGCTAGCGGGGGGATTCACCGGGGAGCTGTTTTTT.